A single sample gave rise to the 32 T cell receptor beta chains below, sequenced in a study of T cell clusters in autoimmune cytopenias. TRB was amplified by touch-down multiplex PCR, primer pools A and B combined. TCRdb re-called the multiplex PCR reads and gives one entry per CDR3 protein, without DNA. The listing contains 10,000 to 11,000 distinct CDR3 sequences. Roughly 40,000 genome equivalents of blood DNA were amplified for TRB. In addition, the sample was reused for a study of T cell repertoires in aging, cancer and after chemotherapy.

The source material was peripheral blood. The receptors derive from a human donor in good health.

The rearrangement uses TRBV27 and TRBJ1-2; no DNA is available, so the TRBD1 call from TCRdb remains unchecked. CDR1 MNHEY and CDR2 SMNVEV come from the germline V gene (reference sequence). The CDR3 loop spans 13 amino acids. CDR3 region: CASSTGRGYGYTF.

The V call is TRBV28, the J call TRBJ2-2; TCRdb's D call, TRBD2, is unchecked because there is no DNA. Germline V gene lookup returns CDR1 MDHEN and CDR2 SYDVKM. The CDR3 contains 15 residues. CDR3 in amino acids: CASSIGTSWTGELFF.

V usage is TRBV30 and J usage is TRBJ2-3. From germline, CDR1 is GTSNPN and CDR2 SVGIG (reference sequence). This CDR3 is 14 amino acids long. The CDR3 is CAWSSSTGTDTQYF.

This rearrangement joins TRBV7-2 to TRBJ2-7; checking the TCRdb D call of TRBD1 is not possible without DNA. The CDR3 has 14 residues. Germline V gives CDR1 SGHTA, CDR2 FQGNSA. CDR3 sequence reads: CASSLGPGAYEQYF.

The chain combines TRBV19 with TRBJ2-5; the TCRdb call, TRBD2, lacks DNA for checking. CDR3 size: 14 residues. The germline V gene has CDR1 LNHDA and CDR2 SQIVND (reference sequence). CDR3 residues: CASSRTSRRETQYF.

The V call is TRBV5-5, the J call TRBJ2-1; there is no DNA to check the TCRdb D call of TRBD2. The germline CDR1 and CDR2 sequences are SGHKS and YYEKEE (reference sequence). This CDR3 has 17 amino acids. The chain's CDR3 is CASSLAALGYSYNEQFF.

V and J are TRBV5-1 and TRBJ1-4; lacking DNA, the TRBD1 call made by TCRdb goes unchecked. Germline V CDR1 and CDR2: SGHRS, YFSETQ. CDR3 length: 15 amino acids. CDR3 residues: CASSSQGVRNEKLFF.

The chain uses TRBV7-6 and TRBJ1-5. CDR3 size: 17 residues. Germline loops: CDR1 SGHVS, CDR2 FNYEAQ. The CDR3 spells CASSPDRGTWSNQPQHF.

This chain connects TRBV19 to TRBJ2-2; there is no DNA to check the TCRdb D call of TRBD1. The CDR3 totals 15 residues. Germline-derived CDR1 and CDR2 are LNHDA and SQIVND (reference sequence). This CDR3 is CASSIAQGYTGELFF.

The CDR3 loop is CASSLGPEQPQHF. The chain recombines TRBV5-1 with TRBJ1-5; the D call of TRBD1 rests on TCRdb alone, since no DNA is present to check it. CDR3 length: 13 residues. CDR1 and CDR2 (germline): SGHRS, YFSETQ.

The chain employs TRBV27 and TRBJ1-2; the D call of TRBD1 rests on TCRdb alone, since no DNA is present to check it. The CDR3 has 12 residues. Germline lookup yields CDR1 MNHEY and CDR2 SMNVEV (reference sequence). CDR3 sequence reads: CASSGGGAGYTF.

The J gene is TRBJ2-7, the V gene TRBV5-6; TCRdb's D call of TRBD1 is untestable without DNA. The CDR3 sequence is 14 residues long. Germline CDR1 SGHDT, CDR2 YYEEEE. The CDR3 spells CASSPGTSIYEQYF.

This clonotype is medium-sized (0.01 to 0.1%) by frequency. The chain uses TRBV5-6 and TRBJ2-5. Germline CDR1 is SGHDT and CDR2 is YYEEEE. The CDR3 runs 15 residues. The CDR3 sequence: CASSLALGLAETQYF. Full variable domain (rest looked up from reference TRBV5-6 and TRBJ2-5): DAGVTQSPTHLIKTRGQQVTLRCSPKSGHDTVSWYQQALGQGPQFIFQYYEEEERQRGNFPDRFSGHQFPNYSSELNVNALLLGDSALYLCASSLALGLAETQYFGPGTRLLVL.

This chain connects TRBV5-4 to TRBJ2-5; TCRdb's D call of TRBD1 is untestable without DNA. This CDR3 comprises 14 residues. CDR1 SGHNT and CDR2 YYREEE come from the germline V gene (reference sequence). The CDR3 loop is CASSLEAGGDTQYF.

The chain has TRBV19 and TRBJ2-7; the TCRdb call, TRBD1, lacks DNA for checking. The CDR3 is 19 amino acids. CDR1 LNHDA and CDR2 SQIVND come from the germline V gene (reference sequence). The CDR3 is CASSISREWTGQGGYEQYF.

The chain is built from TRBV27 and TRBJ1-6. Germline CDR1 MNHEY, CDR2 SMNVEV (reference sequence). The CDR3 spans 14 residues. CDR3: CASRGFTLRSPLHF.

The CDR3 region is CATGNGPRNTGELFF. This chain uses TRBV6-1 with TRBJ2-2; checking the TCRdb D call of TRBD1 is not possible without DNA. In germline, CDR1 is MNHNS, CDR2 SASEGT. CDR3 length: 15 residues.

This chain's CDR3 is CASSLGSVTGANVLTF. The chain combines TRBV7-9 with TRBJ2-6. The CDR3 is 16 residues long. Germline lookup yields CDR1 SEHNR and CDR2 FQNEAQ (reference sequence).

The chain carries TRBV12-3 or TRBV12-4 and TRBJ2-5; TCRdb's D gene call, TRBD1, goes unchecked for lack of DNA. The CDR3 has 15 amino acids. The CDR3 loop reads CASSRRDTSGETQYF.

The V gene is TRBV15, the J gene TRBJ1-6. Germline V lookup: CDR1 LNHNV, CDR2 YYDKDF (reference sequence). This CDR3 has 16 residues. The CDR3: CATSKPSGGRNSPLHF. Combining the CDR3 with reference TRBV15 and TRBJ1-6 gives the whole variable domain DAMVIQNPRYQVTQFGKPVTLSCSQTLNHNVMYWYQQKSSQAPKLLFHYYDKDFNNEADTPDNFQSRRPNTSFCFLDIRSPGLGDTAMYLCATSKPSGGRNSPLHFGNGTRLTVT.

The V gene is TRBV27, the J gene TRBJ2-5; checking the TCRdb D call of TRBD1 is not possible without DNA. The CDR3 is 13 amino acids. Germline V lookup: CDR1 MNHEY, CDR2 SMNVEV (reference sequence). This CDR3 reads CATGTVFTETQYF.

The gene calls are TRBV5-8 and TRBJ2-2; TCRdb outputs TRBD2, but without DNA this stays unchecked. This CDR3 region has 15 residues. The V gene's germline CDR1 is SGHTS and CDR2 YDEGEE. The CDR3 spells CASNRGARNTGELFF.

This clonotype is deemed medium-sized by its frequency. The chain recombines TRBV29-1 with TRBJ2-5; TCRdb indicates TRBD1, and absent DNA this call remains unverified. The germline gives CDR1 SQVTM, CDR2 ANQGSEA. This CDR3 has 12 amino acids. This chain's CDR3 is CSGRAGQETQYF.

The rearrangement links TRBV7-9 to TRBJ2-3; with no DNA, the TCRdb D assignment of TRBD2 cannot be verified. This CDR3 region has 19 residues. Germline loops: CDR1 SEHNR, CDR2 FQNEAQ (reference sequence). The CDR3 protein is CASSWGNRTSGGATDTQYF.

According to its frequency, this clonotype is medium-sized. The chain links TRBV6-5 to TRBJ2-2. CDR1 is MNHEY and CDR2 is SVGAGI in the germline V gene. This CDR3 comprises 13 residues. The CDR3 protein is CASSYQDTGELFF.

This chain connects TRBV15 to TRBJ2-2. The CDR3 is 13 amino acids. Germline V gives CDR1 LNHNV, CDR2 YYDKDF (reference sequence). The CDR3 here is CATSREEYGELFF.

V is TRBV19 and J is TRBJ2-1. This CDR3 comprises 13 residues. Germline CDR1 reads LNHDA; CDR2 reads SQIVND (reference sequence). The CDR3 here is CASSIGTYNEQFF. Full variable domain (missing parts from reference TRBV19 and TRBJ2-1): DGGITQSPKYLFRKEGQNVTLSCEQNLNHDAMYWYRQDPGQGLRLIYYSQIVNDFQKGDIAEGYSVSREKKESFPLTVTSAQKNPTAFYLCASSIGTYNEQFFGPGTRLTVL.

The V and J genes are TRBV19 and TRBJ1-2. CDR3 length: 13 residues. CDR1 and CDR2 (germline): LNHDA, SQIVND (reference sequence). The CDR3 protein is CASSIKGWYGYTF.

CDR3 region: CASSLYGGRNEKLFF. This chain links TRBV27 with TRBJ1-4; TCRdb returns TRBD1, unconfirmable since there is no DNA. From germline, CDR1 is MNHEY and CDR2 SMNVEV (reference sequence). CDR3 length equals 15 residues.

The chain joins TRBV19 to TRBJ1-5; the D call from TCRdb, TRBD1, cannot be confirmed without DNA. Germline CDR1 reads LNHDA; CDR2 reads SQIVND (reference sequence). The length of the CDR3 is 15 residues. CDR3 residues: CASSKNRGQGQPQHF.

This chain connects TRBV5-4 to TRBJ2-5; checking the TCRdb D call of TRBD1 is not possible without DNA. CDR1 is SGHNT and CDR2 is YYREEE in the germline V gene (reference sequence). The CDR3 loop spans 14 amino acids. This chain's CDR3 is CASSLGWGGETQYF.

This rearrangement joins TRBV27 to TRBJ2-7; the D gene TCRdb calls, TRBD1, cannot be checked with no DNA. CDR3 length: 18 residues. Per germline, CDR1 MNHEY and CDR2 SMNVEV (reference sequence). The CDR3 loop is CASSLRPPRQGTTYEQYF.